Shown below are 26 T cell receptor beta chains from a single sample sequenced in a study of blood T cell repertoires in COVID-19 (dated by TCRdb to the early 2020s). Library preparation used the immunoSEQ multiplex PCR assay. As stored in TCRdb, this immuneACCESS dataset retains in-frame rearrangements with V and J assigned. A fraction of the clones does not appear; measured against another copy, unresolved V genes explain less than half of the discrepancy, and the remainder lacks a known reason. This sample lists under 90,000 clones; 60% to 80% were detected once. Approximately 12% of the sample lies in the top ten. Sequences were obtained from peripheral blood. Receptors were obtained from a human donor in a cohort sampled during active COVID-19.

V and J are TRBV28 and TRBJ2-7; D remains ambiguous. This CDR3 comprises 14 residues. Per the germline V gene, CDR1 is MDHEN and CDR2 is SYDVKM. V was cut by 2 bases and J by 0 bases, with 8 bases left in between. CDR3 nucleotides: TGTGCCAGCAGTTTAGGCGGTAGCTCCTACGAGCAGTACTTC. Protein sequence: CASSLGGSSYEQYF.

This clone appeared a few times. J is TRBJ1-5 and V is TRBV13; D is unclear. CDR3 length: 12 amino acids. Germline V gives CDR1 PRHDT, CDR2 FYEKMQ (reference sequence). V gave up 4 bases and J gave up 4 bases, with 5 bases separating them. The CDR3 DNA reads as TGTGCCAGCAGCTCAAATAATCAGCCCCAGCATTTT. It translates to CASSSNNQPQHF. The full variable domain, with the rest looked up from reference TRBV13 and TRBJ1-5, is AAGVIQSPRHLIKEKRETATLKCYPIPRHDTVYWYQQGPGQDPQFLISFYEKMQSDKGSIPDRFSAQQFSDYHSELNMSSLELGDSALYFCASSSNNQPQHFGDGTRLSIL.

This clone has just one count. The CDR3 spells CASSALLAANTGELFF. In nucleotides, the CDR3 is TGTGCCAGCAGTGCACTTCTAGCGGCAAACACCGGGGAGCTGTTTTTT. The rearrangement joins TRBV6-4 to TRBJ2-2; 7 bases match TRBD2. The CDR3 loop spans 16 amino acids. The J segment lost 2 bases and the V segment lost 4 bases, leaving 7 bases of the junction unmatched. Germline CDR1 is MRHNA and CDR2 is SNTAGT.

The genes are TRBV5-4 and TRBJ1-6, with D unresolved. From germline, CDR1 is SGHNT and CDR2 YYREEE (reference sequence). This CDR3 contains 16 residues. Between the trimmed V and J ends, which lost 4 bases and 0 bases, there was a span of 11 bases. CDR3 DNA sequence: TGTGCCAGCAGCGCCCTGGGGAGCTCCTATAATTCACCCCTCCACTTT. The encoded protein is CASSALGSSYNSPLHF. The variable domain in full, with the rest retrieved from reference TRBV5-4 and TRBJ1-6, is ETGVTQSPTHLIKTRGQQVTLRCSSQSGHNTVSWYQQALGQGPQFIFQYYREEENGRGNFPPRFSGLQFPNYSSELNVNALELDDSALYLCASSALGSSYNSPLHFGNGTRLTVT.

The chain links TRBV20-1 to TRBJ2-7; 7 nucleotides align to TRBD1. This CDR3 is 13 amino acids long. V dropped 4 bases and J dropped 2; count of bases not matched to a gene: 5. Germline CDR1 DFQATT, CDR2 SNEGSKA (reference sequence). Here the CDR3 reads CSATEGAPYEQYF. The CDR3 coding sequence is TGCAGTGCTACTGAGGGGGCCCCCTACGAGCAGTACTTC.

This chain uses TRBV24-1 with TRBJ2-7; TRBD1 matches 8 bases. Trimming at V came to 3 bases and at J to 4 bases, leaving 10 bases not matched to a gene. Germline V gene data show CDR1 as KGHDR and CDR2 as SFDVKD. CDR3 length: 16 amino acids. The CDR3 DNA reads TGTGCCACCAGTGATGCGTACAGGGGGGAGAGGTACGAGCAGTACGTC. It codes for CATSDAYRGERYEQYV.

This chain connects TRBV7-9 to TRBJ2-7, with 7 bases fitting TRBD1. V was clipped by 4 bases and J by 3 bases; unmatched bases: 3. The CDR3 extends over 13 amino acids. Germline V gene lookup returns CDR1 SEHNR and CDR2 FQNEAQ (reference sequence). The CDR3 loop is CASSSDRSYEQYV. The CDR3 DNA reads TGTGCCAGCAGCTCGGACAGGAGCTACGAGCAGTACGTC.

The CDR3 reads CASSIQQGAGGGYIQYF. The DNA of the CDR3 is TGTGCCAGCAGCATCCAACAGGGCGCTGGGGGGGGATACATTCAGTACTTC. This chain uses TRBV7-2 with TRBJ2-4, with a possible D match to TRBD2 (7 bases). V shed 5 bases and J shed 8 bases, with 25 bases lying between them. Germline CDR1 SGHTA, CDR2 FQGNSA. The CDR3 loop spans 17 amino acids.

V and J are TRBV7-3 and TRBJ2-1; weak D call: TRBD1 (5 bases). CDR1 and CDR2 from the germline V gene are SGHTA and FQGTGA. V was trimmed by 5 bases and J by 4 bases, leaving 18 bases between them. The CDR3 contains 16 residues. CDR3 sequence (DNA): TGTGCCAGCAGCCCACGACAGAGGTTGGGATACAATGAGCAGTTCTTC. This gives the protein CASSPRQRLGYNEQFF.

The chain carries TRBV11-2 and TRBJ2-6; TRBD1 aligns across 8 bases. The CDR3 is 17 amino acids. Per the germline V gene, CDR1 is SGHAT and CDR2 is FQNNGV. V dropped 5 bases and J dropped 0; count of bases not matched to a gene: 6. For the CDR3, the DNA is TGTGCCAGCAGCCCCCGGACAGGGCTCTCTGGGGCCAACGTCCTGACTTTC. Its translation: CASSPRTGLSGANVLTF.

The rearrangement links TRBV27 to TRBJ1-1; D is possibly TRBD1 (6 bases). The CDR3 extends over 19 amino acids. The germline V gene has CDR1 MNHEY and CDR2 SMNVEV (reference sequence). Trimming left V 0 bases short and J 0 bases short, with 20 bases between. The CDR3 sequence is CASSLSRDTVFKMNTEAFF. CDR3 coding DNA: TGTGCCAGCAGTTTATCTAGGGACACTGTTTTCAAGATGAACACTGAAGCTTTCTTT.

For the CDR3, the DNA is TGTGCCAGCAGCCTTCCGACAGGGGTTCGTGGTAATTCACCCCTCCACTTT. It yields the protein CASSLPTGVRGNSPLHF. The rearrangement joins TRBV6-2 or TRBV6-3 to TRBJ1-6; 8 bases agree with TRBD1. There are 17 residues in the CDR3. J was trimmed by 6 bases and V by 6 bases; bases with no gene match: 13. Germline CDR1 and CDR2: MNHEY and SVGEGT.

The gene calls are TRBV5-4 and TRBJ1-4, with D maybe TRBD1 (5 bases). Trimming removed 4 bases at V and 7 bases at J, with 17 bases between. The CDR3 extends over 15 amino acids. CDR1 and CDR2 from the germline V gene are SGHNT and YYREEE (reference sequence). As DNA, the CDR3 is TGTGCCAGCAGCCCAAGGGGTGGGGAGGGTGAAAAACTGTTTTTT. Encoded protein: CASSPRGGEGEKLFF.

The V call is TRBV27, the J call TRBJ1-4; 10 positions agree with TRBD1. From germline, CDR1 is MNHEY and CDR2 SMNVEV (reference sequence). Germline trimming cut 1 base from V and 6 bases from J; bases unmatched to any gene: 2. CDR3 length equals 15 residues. CDR3: CASSLYGTGDEKLFF. The CDR3 DNA sequence: TGTGCCAGCAGTTTATATGGGACAGGGGATGAAAAACTGTTTTTT.

The CDR3 is CASSLGTNYNSPLHF. DNA for the CDR3: TGTGCCAGCAGCTTAGGGACAAATTATAATTCACCCCTCCACTTT. The gene calls are TRBV7-9 and TRBJ1-6; perhaps TRBD1 as D (5 bases). Germline values: CDR1 SEHNR, CDR2 FQNEAQ (reference sequence). With 1 base removed from V and 4 bases from J, the gap between germline ends came to 8 bases. There are 15 residues in the CDR3.

V usage is TRBV9 and J usage is TRBJ1-2, with 9 nucleotides matching TRBD1. Germline loops: CDR1 SGDLS, CDR2 YYNGEE. Trimming cost V 0 bases and J 8 bases; bases outside gene matches: 11. This CDR3 has 16 residues. CDR3: CASSVDPDRGIWGYTF. In DNA, the CDR3 is TGTGCCAGCAGCGTAGATCCAGACAGGGGGATCTGGGGCTACACCTTC.

This clone was counted once. The genes are TRBV7-9 and TRBJ1-4, with D uncertain. Germline-derived CDR1 and CDR2 are SEHNR and FQNEAQ (reference sequence). Trimming shortened V by 7 bases and J by 0 bases, and 6 bases separated the two germline ends. This CDR3 has 13 residues. CDR3 amino acids: CASKESTNEKLFF. The CDR3 nucleotides read TGTGCCAGCAAGGAGTCAACTAATGAAAAACTGTTTTTT. Together with reference TRBV7-9 and TRBJ1-4, the CDR3 gives the full variable domain: DTGVSQNPRHKITKRGQNVTFRCDPISEHNRLYWYRQTLGQGPEFLTYFQNEAQLEKSRLLSDRFSAERPKGSFSTLEIQRTEQGDSAMYLCASKESTNEKLFFGSGTQLSVL.

This clone was counted a few times. The rearrangement uses TRBV7-8 and TRBJ2-1; D might be TRBD1 (5 bases). V lost 5 bases to trimming and J lost 2 bases, with 7 bases between them. Germline CDR1 SGHVS, CDR2 FQNEAQ. The CDR3 spans 13 residues. The CDR3 nucleotides read TGTGCCAGCAGCGCGACAGCCTACAATGAGCAGTTCTTC. Its translation is CASSATAYNEQFF.

The gene calls are TRBV6-6 and TRBJ1-2, with 9 bases identical to TRBD1. Germline V CDR1 and CDR2: MNHNY, SVGAGI (reference sequence). There are 15 residues in the CDR3. Trimming at V came to 4 bases and at J to 7 bases, leaving 10 bases not matched to a gene. In DNA form, the CDR3 reads TGTGCCAGCAGTTCGGACAGGGGACGAGTAGGTGGCTACACCTTC. Translation gives CASSSDRGRVGGYTF.

The rearrangement uses TRBV5-6 and TRBJ1-1; 10 bases match TRBD1. J lost 1 base, V lost 3 bases, and 3 bases had no gene match. Germline-derived CDR1 and CDR2 are SGHDT and YYEEEE. The CDR3 loop spans 15 amino acids. CDR3 DNA: TGTGCCAGCAGCTGGGGACAGGGGCAGAACACTGAAGCTTTCTTT. Its protein product is CASSWGQGQNTEAFF.

The chain couples TRBV7-8 to TRBJ2-5, with TRBD2 matching 10 bases. Germline V gene data show CDR1 as SGHVS and CDR2 as FQNEAQ. The CDR3 is 17 residues long. Trimming took 5 bases from V and 4 from J; bases not matched to a gene: 13. DNA for the CDR3: TGTGCCAGCAGCCCCTCTCGCCGGCTAGCGGGAGTAGAGACCCAGTACTTC. Protein product: CASSPSRRLAGVETQYF.

The V and J genes are TRBV5-1 and TRBJ2-4; D is possibly TRBD1 (7 bases). Between the trimmed V and J ends, which lost 5 bases and 0 bases, there was a span of 21 bases. The germline CDR1 and CDR2 sequences are SGHRS and YFSETQ. CDR3 size: 18 residues. The CDR3 coding sequence is TGCGCCAGCAGAGGGGACTGGGACAGCCGACTAGCCAAAAACATTCAGTACTTC. Translation gives CASRGDWDSRLAKNIQYF.

The rearrangement joins TRBV23-1 to TRBJ2-7; 16 bases agree with TRBD2. TRBV23-1 falls under the ORF class, with uncertain function. With 4 bases clipped from V and 5 bases from J, the junction kept 14 bases outside the gene matches. This CDR3 has 19 residues. CDR3 residues: CASSPPGPTGTSGRDEQYV. The CDR3 region has the DNA TGCGCCAGCAGTCCTCCGGGACCCACCGGGACTAGCGGGAGGGACGAGCAGTACGTC.

V is TRBV29-1 and J is TRBJ2-3, with 7 bases aligning to TRBD2. V gave up 7 bases and J gave up 7 bases; unmatched junction bases: 14. The CDR3 runs 14 residues. Germline V gene sequence: CDR1 SQVTM, CDR2 ANQGSEA. The CDR3 protein is CSGTRGGGGYTQYF. The CDR3 nucleotides read TGCAGCGGGACCCGTGGCGGGGGAGGTTATACGCAGTATTTT.

This chain joins TRBV3-1 (or the pseudogene TRBV3-2) and TRBJ1-4; D is unresolved. In germline, CDR1 is LGHDT, CDR2 YNNKEL (reference sequence). The CDR3 contains 13 residues. Trimming took off 0 bases at V and 5 bases at J, with 4 bases between the two ends. The CDR3 DNA reads as TGTGCCAGCAGCCAAGAAGAGAATGAAAAACTGTTTTTT. Its protein product is CASSQEENEKLFF.

In this sample, this clone turned up a few times. The chain employs TRBV27 and TRBJ1-4, with 9 bases aligning to TRBD1. Germline V lookup: CDR1 MNHEY, CDR2 SMNVEV (reference sequence). This CDR3 is built from 15 residues. The V segment lost 5 bases and the J segment 7 bases; nucleotides outside the gene matches: 8. CDR3: CASSKRDRAGEKLFF. The CDR3 region has the DNA TGTGCCAGCAGTAAAAGGGACAGGGCTGGTGAAAAACTGTTTTTT.